This T cell receptor (beta chain) was sequenced for a study of T-cell reconstitution after alpha-beta-depleted transplantation in children. It was with unique molecular identifiers that the TCRbeta library was prepared. One entry per CDR3 protein results from TCRdb running MiXCR on the PCR reads. The table includes about 420,000 distinct CDR3 sequences, 9.5% to 13% detected once. CDR3 length: 11 amino acids. Per germline, CDR1 LGHDT and CDR2 YNNKEL (reference sequence). Note on this clonotype: One end of the junction varies from germline; a read error may be responsible.

Sequences were derived from PBMCs from the stem cell graft donor, sampled from the stem cell graft. This chain links TRBV3-1 with TRBJ2-1; D not resolved. The sequence was collected from a human donor who donated a stem cell graft to a child with acute myeloid leukemia. CDR3 loop: CAISLRREQFF. The DNA for the CDR3 is TGTGCCATCAGCTTACGGCGTGAGCAGTTCTTC.